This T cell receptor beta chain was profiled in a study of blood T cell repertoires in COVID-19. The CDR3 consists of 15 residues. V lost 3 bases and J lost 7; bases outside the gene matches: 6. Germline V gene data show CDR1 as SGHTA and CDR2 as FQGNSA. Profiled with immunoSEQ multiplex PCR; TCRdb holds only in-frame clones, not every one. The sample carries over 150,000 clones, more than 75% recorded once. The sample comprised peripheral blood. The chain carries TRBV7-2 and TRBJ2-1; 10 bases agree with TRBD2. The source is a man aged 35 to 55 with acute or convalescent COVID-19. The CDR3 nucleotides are TGTGCCAGCAGCTTTGGGACTAGCGAGTTGAATGAGCAGTTCTTC. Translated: CASSFGTSELNEQFF.